This entry lists 21 T cell receptor beta chains sequenced from one sample in a study of T cell responses to AZD1222 COVID-19 vaccine. Produced via immunoSEQ multiplex PCR; TCRdb's table is partial and in-frame only. The sample has roughly 160,000 clones, roughly 89% seen once. The starting material was peripheral blood, obtained on day 0 of AZD1222 vaccination. The origin of the receptors is an adult in good health.

J is TRBJ2-1 and V is TRBV6-2 or TRBV6-3, with TRBD2 identical over 7 bases. After removal of 4 bases from V and 10 bases from J, the junction contained 7 bases not matched to a gene. The CDR3 totals 13 residues. Germline-derived CDR1 and CDR2 are MNHEY and SVGEGT. In DNA form, the CDR3 reads TGTGCCAGCAGTTCCGGACTAGTAAACGAGCAGTTCTTC. Amino acid sequence: CASSSGLVNEQFF.

This clone has more than one count but fewer than ten. This chain joins TRBV5-1 and TRBJ1-2; no clear D gene. V was shortened by 0 bases and J by 8 bases, with 17 bases between the two germline ends. Germline values: CDR1 SGHRS, CDR2 YFSETQ. The CDR3 sequence is 15 residues long. CDR3 DNA sequence: TGCGCCAGCAGCTTGGATCCCCCCCCCAGCGGGGGCTACACCTTC. It translates to CASSLDPPPSGGYTF. Supplemented by reference TRBV5-1 and TRBJ1-2, the full variable domain reads KAGVTQTPRYLIKTRGQQVTLSCSPISGHRSVSWYQQTPGQGLQFLFEYFSETQRNKGNFPGRFSGRQFSNSRSEMNVSTLELGDSALYLCASSLDPPPSGGYTFGSGTRLTVV.

The rearrangement uses TRBV7-9 and TRBJ2-1; D is perhaps TRBD1 or TRBD2 (6 bases each). This CDR3 region has 13 residues. Per germline, CDR1 SEHNR and CDR2 FQNEAQ (reference sequence). V was trimmed by 1 base and J by 9 bases, leaving 10 bases between them. The CDR3, as DNA: TGTGCCAGCAGCTTAGAAGGAGGGGGTGAGCAGTTCTTC. Protein product: CASSLEGGGEQFF.

This clone was counted a single time. The chain links TRBV14 to TRBJ2-2; D not certain. V was clipped by 0 bases and J by 1 base, with 3 bases between them. This CDR3 spans 14 amino acids. The V gene's germline CDR1 is SGHDN and CDR2 FVKESK. CDR3 nucleotides: TGTGCCAGCAGCCAAGATTGGAACACCGGGGAGCTGTTTTTT. Encoded protein: CASSQDWNTGELFF. The entire variable domain, with the rest obtained from reference TRBV14 and TRBJ2-2, is as follows: EAGVTQFPSHSVIEKGQTVTLRCDPISGHDNLYWYRRVMGKEIKFLLHFVKESKQDESGMPNNRFLAERTGGTYSTLKVQPAELEDSGVYFCASSQDWNTGELFFGEGSRLTVL.

The chain joins TRBV2 to TRBJ1-4, with no clear D. The CDR3 has 13 residues. The germline V and J ends were trimmed by 5 bases and 10 bases, with 14 bases remaining between them. Germline CDR1 is SNHLY and CDR2 is FYNNEI. The chain's CDR3 is CASSFTVSGKLFF. As DNA, the CDR3 is TGTGCCAGCAGTTTTACAGTCTCGGGAAAACTGTTTTTT.

For the CDR3, the DNA is TGTGCCAGCAGCTTCCTGGACAGGGAGGAAAACACCGGGGAGCTGTTTTTT. This translates into CASSFLDREENTGELFF. The chain combines TRBV7-8 with TRBJ2-2, with 8 bases that match TRBD1. CDR1 and CDR2 (germline): SGHVS, FQNEAQ. After removal of 3 bases from V and 2 bases from J, the junction contained 8 bases not matched to a gene. This CDR3 comprises 17 residues.

The count of this clone is one. This chain uses TRBV19 with TRBJ1-5; no clear D. Looked up from germline, CDR1 is LNHDA and CDR2 is SQIVND (reference sequence). The CDR3 loop spans 15 amino acids. V lost 7 bases, J lost 1 base, and 14 bases lay in between. Here the CDR3 DNA reads TGTGCCAGTAATGGGATCCTTAAAAGCAATCAGCCCCAGCATTTT. It specifies CASNGILKSNQPQHF. Combining the CDR3 with reference TRBV19 and TRBJ1-5 gives the whole variable domain DGGITQSPKYLFRKEGQNVTLSCEQNLNHDAMYWYRQDPGQGLRLIYYSQIVNDFQKGDIAEGYSVSREKKESFPLTVTSAQKNPTAFYLCASNGILKSNQPQHFGDGTRLSIL.

This clone was picked up one time. The chain is built from TRBV2 and TRBJ1-5; D remains ambiguous. Trimming cost V 7 bases and J 0 bases, with 4 bases left between them. Germline CDR1 and CDR2: SNHLY and FYNNEI. The CDR3 runs to 12 residues. The CDR3 reads CASKYSNQPQHF. DNA for the CDR3: TGTGCCAGCAAATATAGCAATCAGCCCCAGCATTTT.

Here the CDR3 DNA reads TGTGCCAGCAGTTACTCCCCGACAGGGGGCAGGACTGAAGCTTTCTTT. Its protein is CASSYSPTGGRTEAFF. The rearrangement links TRBV6-5 to TRBJ1-1, with TRBD1 matching over 10 bases. CDR1 MNHEY and CDR2 SVGAGI come from the germline V gene. The CDR3 consists of 16 residues. Trimming took 0 bases from V and 5 from J; bases not matched to a gene: 6.

The chain links TRBV5-1 to TRBJ2-7; D might be TRBD1 (5 bases). This CDR3 comprises 17 residues. The germline V and J ends were trimmed by 2 bases and 2 bases, with 20 bases remaining between them. Germline V gene lookup returns CDR1 SGHRS and CDR2 YFSETQ. The CDR3 DNA sequence: TGCGCCAGCAGCTTCGACAGCCCAGTCACCCGTCCCTACGAGCAGTACTTC. Residues: CASSFDSPVTRPYEQYF.

The V gene is TRBV5-1, the J gene TRBJ2-6; D possibly uses TRBD1 or TRBD2 (5 bases each). Trimming took 3 bases from V and 0 from J, leaving 19 bases between them. The CDR3 has 19 amino acids. Germline V gene sequence: CDR1 SGHRS, CDR2 YFSETQ. The CDR3 DNA is TGCGCCAGCAGCTCCGGGGACCCAAGTACCTTCTCTGGGGCCAACGTCCTGACTTTC. Residues: CASSSGDPSTFSGANVLTF.

This clone was observed at least ten times. The chain uses TRBV5-1 and TRBJ2-1, with D perhaps matching TRBD1 (6 bases). This CDR3 comprises 15 residues. V was shortened by 1 base and J by 6 bases, with 14 bases between the two germline ends. Germline V gene data show CDR1 as SGHRS and CDR2 as YFSETQ. The CDR3 bases are TGCGCCAGCAGCTTGCTTCAGGGGCGGTCCAATGAGCAGTTCTTC. Translating it yields CASSLLQGRSNEQFF.

The CDR3 is CASSSRLAGELYTQYF. CDR3 nucleotides: TGCGCCAGCAGTTCCCGACTAGCGGGAGAGTTGTATACGCAGTATTTT. The chain is built from TRBV5-1 and TRBJ2-3; 12 bases are shared with TRBD2. V lost 5 bases and J lost 7; bases outside the gene matches: 11. Germline V gene data show CDR1 as SGHRS and CDR2 as YFSETQ. The length of the CDR3 is 16 residues.

The chain combines TRBV4-3 with TRBJ1-1, with 9 bases identical to TRBD1. V shed 0 bases, J shed 0 bases, and the junction held 14 bases outside the gene matches. CDR3 length: 20 residues. Looked up from germline, CDR1 is LGHNA and CDR2 is YSLEER. The CDR3 loop is CASSQDPRTGDTHMNTEAFF. In nucleotides, the CDR3 is TGCGCCAGCAGCCAAGATCCCAGGACAGGGGATACCCATATGAACACTGAAGCTTTCTTT.

This clone was seen once. This rearrangement joins TRBV3-1 (or the pseudogene TRBV3-2) to TRBJ2-5, with D unresolved. The germline V gene encodes CDR1 LGHDT and CDR2 YNNKEL (reference sequence). This CDR3 has 13 residues. With 4 bases removed from V and 4 bases from J, the gap between germline ends came to 10 bases. CDR3 residues: CASSLKIPETQYF. For the CDR3, the DNA is TGTGCCAGCAGCCTTAAAATCCCAGAGACCCAGTACTTC.

This clone was counted a few times. The chain recombines TRBV11-2 with TRBJ1-4; 10 bases are a match to TRBD1. The CDR3 runs 15 residues. The trim removed 5 bases at V and 6 bases at J, leaving 6 bases unmatched. Germline V lookup: CDR1 SGHAT, CDR2 FQNNGV. DNA for the CDR3: TGTGCCAGCAGCCCAGGGGGACAGGGGTATGAAAAACTGTTTTTT. It translates to CASSPGGQGYEKLFF.

The V gene is TRBV6-5, the J gene TRBJ1-1; D gene unclear. The CDR3 is 12 amino acids. Germline V gives CDR1 MNHEY, CDR2 SVGAGI. Trimming took off 0 bases at V and 13 bases at J, with 12 bases between the two ends. This chain's CDR3 is CASSYSIEDGFF. For the CDR3, the DNA is TGTGCCAGCAGTTACTCGATCGAGGACGGTTTCTTT.

This chain links TRBV7-9 with TRBJ2-1, with 9 nucleotides matching TRBD2. The CDR3 has 13 amino acids. The germline CDR1 and CDR2 sequences are SEHNR and FQNEAQ (reference sequence). The ends lost 11 bases at V and 2 bases at J; junction bases unmatched: 4. The CDR3 protein is CAWGLATYNEQFF. Written as DNA, the CDR3 is TGTGCCTGGGGACTAGCAACCTACAATGAGCAGTTCTTC.

The chain employs TRBV5-1 and TRBJ2-2; 13 bases line up with TRBD2. J was trimmed by 5 bases and V by 1 base; bases with no gene match: 5. Germline V gene lookup returns CDR1 SGHRS and CDR2 YFSETQ. The CDR3 extends over 17 amino acids. The CDR3 DNA reads as TGCGCCAGCAGCTTGTCCACGGGACTAGCGGGAACCGGGGAGCTGTTTTTT. This encodes CASSLSTGLAGTGELFF.

The chain links TRBV5-1 to TRBJ1-1; D remains unclear. The CDR3 spans 13 residues. Trimming pared 7 bases from V and 2 bases from J, leaving 12 bases between. Germline CDR1 is SGHRS and CDR2 is YFSETQ. The CDR3: CASAPFSNTEAFF. The CDR3 DNA reads as TGCGCCAGCGCACCCTTTTCAAACACTGAAGCTTTCTTT.

This chain connects TRBV5-6 to TRBJ1-2; the D is unclear. Deletions cut 6 bases from V and 6 bases from J, with 15 bases between. Germline V lookup: CDR1 SGHDT, CDR2 YYEEEE. This CDR3 is built from 13 residues. Here the CDR3 DNA reads TGTGCCAGCACCCCCTACACACTCCATGGCTACACCTTC. It yields the protein CASTPYTLHGYTF.